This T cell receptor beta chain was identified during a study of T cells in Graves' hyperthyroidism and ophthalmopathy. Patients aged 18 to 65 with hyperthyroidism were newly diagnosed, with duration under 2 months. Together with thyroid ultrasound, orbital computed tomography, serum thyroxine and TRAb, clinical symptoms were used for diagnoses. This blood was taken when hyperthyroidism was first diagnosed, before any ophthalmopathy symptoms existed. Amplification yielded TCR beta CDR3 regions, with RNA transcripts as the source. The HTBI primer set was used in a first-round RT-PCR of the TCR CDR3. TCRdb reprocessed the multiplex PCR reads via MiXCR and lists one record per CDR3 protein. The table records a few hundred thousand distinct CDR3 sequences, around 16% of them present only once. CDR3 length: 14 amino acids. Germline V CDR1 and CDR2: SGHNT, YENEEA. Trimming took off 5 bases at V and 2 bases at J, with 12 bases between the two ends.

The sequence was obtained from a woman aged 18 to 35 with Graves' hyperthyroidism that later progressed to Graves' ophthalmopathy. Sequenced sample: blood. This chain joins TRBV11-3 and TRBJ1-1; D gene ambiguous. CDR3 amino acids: CASSGGGANTEAFF. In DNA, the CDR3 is TGTGCCAGCAGCGGAGGAGGAGCTAACACTGAAGCTTTCTTT.